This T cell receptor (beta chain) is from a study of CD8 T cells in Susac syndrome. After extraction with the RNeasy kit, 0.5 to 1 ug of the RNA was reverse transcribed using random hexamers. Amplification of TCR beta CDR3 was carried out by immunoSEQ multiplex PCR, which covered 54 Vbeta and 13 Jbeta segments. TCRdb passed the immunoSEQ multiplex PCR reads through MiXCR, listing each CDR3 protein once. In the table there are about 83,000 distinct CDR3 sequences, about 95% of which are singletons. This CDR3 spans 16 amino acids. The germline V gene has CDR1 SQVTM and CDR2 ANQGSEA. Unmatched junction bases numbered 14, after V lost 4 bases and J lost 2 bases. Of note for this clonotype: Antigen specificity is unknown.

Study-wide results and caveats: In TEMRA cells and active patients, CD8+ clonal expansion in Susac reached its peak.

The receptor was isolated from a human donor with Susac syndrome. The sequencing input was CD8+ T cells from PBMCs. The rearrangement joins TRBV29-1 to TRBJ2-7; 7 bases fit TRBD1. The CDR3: CSVATQGQKRPYEQYF. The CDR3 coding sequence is TGCAGCGTTGCTACCCAGGGACAGAAGAGACCCTACGAGCAGTACTTC.